These T cell receptor beta chains were read from a single sample in a study of blood T cell repertoires in COVID-19. The data were produced by immunoSEQ multiplex PCR, yet TCRdb's version contains in-frame clones alone and is incomplete. The table has roughly 200,000 clones, roughly four fifths seen once. The sequencing input was PBMCs or T cells enriched from blood (not recorded which). These receptors came from a man aged 40-49 years who had recovered from COVID-19. Both conserved end residues are part of each CDR3. Fields, in order: clone size, CDR3 length, V gene, J gene, D gene, CDR3 protein, CDR3 DNA. A D gene is named only where the DNA matches it firmly. The listing skips clone size in some rows; elsewhere it reads once, few, many or a size class.

>NA|15|TRBV5-1|TRBJ1-2|NA
CASSLAPTANYGYTF
TGCGCCAGCAGCTTGGCCCCGACAGCTAACTATGGCTACACCTTC
>NA|14|TRBV10-3|TRBJ2-2|NA
CAISESEGIGELFF
TGTGCCATCAGTGAGTCTGAGGGTATCGGGGAGCTGTTTTTT
>few|16|TRBV19|TRBJ2-3|NA
CASSISGPQTTDTQYF
TGTGCCAGTAGTATATCTGGGCCTCAAACCACAGATACGCAGTATTTT
>NA|13|TRBV29-1|TRBJ2-7|TRBD2
CSVVTSESYEQYF
TGCAGCGTTGTAACTAGCGAATCCTACGAGCAGTACTTC
>NA|16|TRBV9|TRBJ2-2|NA
CASSTHEAGNTGELFF
TGTGCCAGCAGCACCCACGAGGCTGGGAACACCGGGGAGCTGTTTTTT
>NA|15|TRBV27|TRBJ1-2|TRBD1
CASSLEGQGANGYTF
TGTGCCAGCAGTTTAGAGGGACAGGGGGCGAATGGCTACACCTTC
>NA|16|TRBV7-9|TRBJ1-2|TRBD1
CASSPTGTVTLYGYTF
TGTGCCAGCAGCCCTACCGGGACAGTTACCCTCTATGGCTACACCTTC
>NA|13|TRBV12-5|TRBJ1-5|NA
CASGWTVGQPQHF
TGTGCTAGTGGCTGGACAGTCGGGCAGCCCCAGCATTTT
>NA|15|TRBV27|TRBJ1-2|TRBD1
CASTPGGSRNYGYTF
TGTGCCAGTACCCCAGGGGGATCACGGAACTATGGCTACACCTTC
>NA|16|TRBV18|TRBJ2-3|TRBD2
CASSPLAGPSTDTQYF
TGTGCCAGCTCACCCCTAGCGGGCCCTAGCACAGATACGCAGTATTTT
>few|13|TRBV12-5|TRBJ2-6|NA
CATGISGANVLTF
TGTGCTACAGGGATTTCTGGGGCCAACGTCCTGACTTTC
>NA|14|TRBV27|TRBJ1-6|TRBD1
CASRSLDRGSTLHF
TGTGCCAGCAGGTCCCTGGACAGGGGGTCCACCCTCCACTTT
>few|15|TRBV7-2|TRBJ1-1|NA
CASSTRRGRNTEAFF
TGTGCCAGCAGTACCAGGCGGGGGCGGAACACTGAAGCTTTCTTT
>NA|16|TRBV10-3|TRBJ2-2|NA
CAISVILEGGTGELFF
TGTGCCATCAGTGTGATTTTGGAAGGGGGCACCGGGGAGCTGTTTTTT
>NA|14|TRBV7-2|TRBJ2-1|TRBD2
CASSLTGLVSEQFF
TGTGCCAGCAGCTTAACGGGACTAGTTAGTGAGCAGTTCTTC
>NA|13|TRBV5-1|TRBJ1-2|NA
CASSLGAGVGYTF
TGCGCCAGCAGCTTGGGTGCAGGGGTTGGCTACACCTTC
>NA|15|TRBV9|TRBJ1-2|TRBD1
CASSPNPGGVDGYTF
TGTGCCAGCAGCCCCAATCCAGGGGGCGTGGATGGCTACACCTTC
>NA|18|TRBV19|TRBJ1-5|TRBD1
CASSISWVGTGLNQPQHF
TGTGCCAGTAGTATATCCTGGGTCGGGACAGGGCTCAATCAGCCCCAGCATTTT
>NA|15|TRBV21-1|TRBJ1-4|NA
CASSKDRISDEKLFF
TGTGCCAGCAGCAAGGACAGGATCTCGGATGAAAAACTGTTTTTT
>NA|15|TRBV11-2|TRBJ2-1|NA
CASLPEPVENNEQFF
TGTGCCAGCCTTCCCGAACCCGTTGAGAACAATGAGCAGTTCTTC
>NA|14|TRBV6-5|TRBJ1-2|NA
CASSRQGPNYGYTF
TGTGCCAGCAGTCGTCAGGGGCCCAACTATGGCTACACCTTC
>NA|15|TRBV2|TRBJ2-1|NA
CASSYYVGSYNEQFF
TGTGCCAGCAGTTACTACGTAGGATCCTACAATGAGCAGTTCTTC
>few|21|TRBV7-3|TRBJ1-1|TRBD1
CASSLYPPRQATGVLGTEAFF
TGTGCCAGCAGCTTATACCCCCCTAGGCAAGCGACAGGGGTGCTTGGCACTGAAGCTTTCTTT
>NA|15|TRBV6-5|TRBJ1-4|TRBD1
CASHRGSSFSEKLFF
TGTGCCAGTCACAGGGGATCGTCGTTTAGTGAAAAACTGTTTTTT
>NA|16|TRBV25-1|TRBJ1-2|NA
CASSEVTGSGLGGYTF
TGTGCCAGCAGTGAAGTCACAGGGTCGGGCTTAGGTGGCTACACCTTC
>NA|14|TRBV6-5|TRBJ1-4|NA
CASSSGIGNEKLFF
TGTGCCAGCAGTTCAGGGATCGGTAATGAAAAACTGTTTTTT
>NA|14|TRBV5-1|TRBJ2-3|NA
CASSLGAATDTQYF
TGCGCCAGCAGCTTGGGGGCAGCCACAGATACGCAGTATTTT
>NA|14|TRBV2|TRBJ1-5|NA
CASSWFGGNQPQHF
TGTGCCAGCAGTTGGTTTGGAGGCAATCAGCCCCAGCATTTT
>NA|13|TRBV29-1|TRBJ1-2|TRBD1
CSVGGQGASGYTF
TGCAGCGTTGGGGGACAGGGGGCGAGTGGCTACACCTTC
>NA|15|TRBV5-1|TRBJ1-6|NA
CASSVDSRVGSPLHF
TGCGCCAGCAGCGTGGACAGTCGAGTTGGCTCACCCCTCCACTTT
>NA|13|TRBV19|TRBJ2-7|NA
CASRDTSSYEQYF
TGTGCCAGTCGGGACACCTCGTCCTACGAGCAGTACTTC
>NA|14|TRBV9|TRBJ2-1|TRBD2
CASSQSSGPNEQFF
TGTGCCAGCAGCCAGTCTAGCGGCCCCAATGAGCAGTTCTTC
>many|14|TRBV10-1|TRBJ1-1|NA
CASSEAGSGTEAFF
TGCGCCAGCAGTGAGGCTGGGAGCGGCACTGAAGCTTTCTTT
>NA|13|TRBV7-6|TRBJ2-2|TRBD1
CASSSDRGGELFF
TGTGCCAGCAGCTCTGACAGGGGTGGGGAGCTGTTTTTT
>NA|14|TRBV3-1/TRBV3-2|TRBJ1-1|NA
CASTLKHAGTEAFF
TGTGCCAGCACCCTGAAGCATGCGGGCACTGAAGCTTTCTTT
>once|16|TRBV4-2|TRBJ2-2|TRBD1
CASSLMGQGATGELFF
TGTGCCAGCAGCCTCATGGGACAGGGGGCTACCGGGGAGCTGTTTTTT
>NA|14|TRBV6-4|TRBJ2-7|NA
CASSIHRISYEQYF
TGTGCCAGCAGCATCCACAGAATCTCCTACGAGCAGTACTTC
>NA|14|TRBV5-4|TRBJ1-2|TRBD1
CASFLIGTAYGYTF
TGTGCCAGCTTCCTAATTGGGACAGCCTATGGCTACACCTTC
>NA|15|TRBV5-1|TRBJ1-3|TRBD1
CASSLQGLSGNTIYF
TGCGCCAGCAGCTTACAGGGGTTATCTGGAAACACCATATATTTT
>NA|15|TRBV27|TRBJ1-1|TRBD1
CASRADRGLDTEAFF
TGTGCCAGCAGGGCGGACAGGGGACTGGACACTGAAGCTTTCTTT
>NA|13|TRBV9|TRBJ2-1|NA
CASSVAYSNEQFF
TGTGCCAGCAGCGTAGCTTACTCCAATGAGCAGTTCTTC
>NA|16|TRBV5-6|TRBJ1-5|TRBD1
CASSVQGTYSNQPQHF
TGTGCCAGCAGCGTACAGGGGACCTATAGCAATCAGCCCCAGCATTTT
>NA|13|TRBV18|TRBJ1-2|TRBD1
CASSPGQGNGYTF
TGTGCCAGCTCGCCGGGACAGGGAAATGGCTACACCTTC
>NA|12|TRBV5-6|TRBJ1-5|NA
CASSSGGQPQHF
TGTGCCAGCAGCTCGGGTGGACAGCCCCAGCATTTT
>NA|16|TRBV11-2|TRBJ1-1|TRBD1
CASSLRSGTGVTEAFF
TGTGCCAGCAGCTTAAGAAGTGGGACAGGGGTGACTGAAGCTTTCTTT